This T cell receptor (beta chain) was obtained from a study of T-cell memory formation after mild COVID-19. Looking at the study overall: TCR clusters were mostly donor specific. Broader study findings: CD4+ bias marked clones expanding day 15 to 37, unlike balanced contracting clones. Shrinking CD4+ clones resided mostly in CM and EM, and CD8+ ones in EMRA. The pre-infection memory compartment contained some responding clones, suggesting cross-reactive memory joined.

With 1 base removed from V and 3 bases from J, the gap between germline ends came to 14 bases. The CDR3 consists of 16 residues. CDR1 is SGHTA and CDR2 is FQGNSA in the germline V gene. Note on this clonotype: Antigen unknown.

Via MiXCR, TCRdb re-called the 5' RACE reads, giving one row per CDR3 protein. The sample consists of some 340,000 distinct CDR3 sequences, 13% of them appearing once. The chain has TRBV7-2 and TRBJ2-3, with D perhaps TRBD1 (6 bases). This sequence was found in a young man who had mild COVID-19 (a few samples of this study predate the infection). Cell type and time point are not known. The sample was PBMCs or a T cell subset sorted from them (not recorded which). The CDR3 DNA reads TGTGCCAGCAGCTTAGAAGGGGGTATCCAGACAGATACGCAGTATTTT. Residues: CASSLEGGIQTDTQYF.